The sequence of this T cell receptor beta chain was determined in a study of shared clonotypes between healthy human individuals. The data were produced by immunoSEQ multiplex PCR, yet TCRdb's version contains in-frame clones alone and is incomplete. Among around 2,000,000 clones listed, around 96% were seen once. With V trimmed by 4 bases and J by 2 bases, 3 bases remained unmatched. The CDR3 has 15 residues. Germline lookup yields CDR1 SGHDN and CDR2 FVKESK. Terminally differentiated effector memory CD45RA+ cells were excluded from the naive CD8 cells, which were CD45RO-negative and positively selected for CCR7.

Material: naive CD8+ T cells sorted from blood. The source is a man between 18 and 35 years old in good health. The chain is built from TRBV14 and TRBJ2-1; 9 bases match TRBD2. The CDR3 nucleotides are TGTGCCAGCAGCCCGACTAGCGGAACCTACAATGAGCAGTTCTTC. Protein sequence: CASSPTSGTYNEQFF.